Listed below are T cell receptor beta chains from one sample, sequenced in a study of blood T cell repertoires in COVID-19. TCRdb keeps only in-frame clones here, not all; method: immunoSEQ multiplex PCR. This table has about 42,000 clones, 75% to 90% appearing once. The material sequenced was peripheral blood. These receptors all stem from a human donor in a cohort sampled during active COVID-19. The CDR3 runs from the conserved cysteine through the conserved F or W. D genes are given only for firm matches. For some rows the clone size is stated as once, few or many, or as a class when expanded; others skip it.

NA,TRBJ2-7,NA,TRBV11-2,CASSLVRGDTGGYEQYF,TGTGCCAGCAGCTTAGTTCGCGGGGATACTGGGGGATACGAGCAGTACTTC
NA,TRBJ2-2,NA,TRBV15,CATSTVRTLDGELFF,TGTGCCACCAGCACCGTAAGGACACTGGACGGGGAGCTGTTTTTT
NA,TRBJ2-3,NA,TRBV2,CASSRQYTDTQYF,TGTGCCAGCAGTAGACAGTACACAGATACGCAGTATTTT
NA,TRBJ1-1,NA,TRBV19,CASSIVGLFTEAFF,TGTGCCAGTAGTATAGTCGGTCTTTTTACTGAAGCTTTCTTT
NA,TRBJ2-7,TRBD1,TRBV19,CASSSRDRGLSYEQYF,TGTGCCAGTAGTAGCCGGGACAGGGGACTTTCCTACGAGCAGTACTTC
NA,TRBJ2-5,TRBD1,TRBV19,CASSAYSGQGLETQYF,TGTGCCAGTAGTGCATATTCGGGACAGGGGTTGGAGACCCAGTACTTC
NA,TRBJ1-1,NA,TRBV6-2/TRBV6-3,CASSYGGAFF,TGTGCCAGCAGTTACGGAGGGGCTTTCTTT
once,TRBJ2-7,TRBD1,TRBV13,CASSERTGGATYEQYF,TGTGCCAGCAGCGAACGGACAGGGGGGGCAACCTACGAGCAGTACTTC
NA,TRBJ2-7,TRBD2,TRBV7-8,CASSGTSRFEQYF,TGTGCCAGCAGCGGGACTAGCCGGTTCGAGCAGTACTTC
NA,TRBJ2-7,NA,TRBV6-1,CASSETPAGVSGEQYF,TGTGCCAGCAGTGAAACCCCGGCAGGGGTAAGCGGCGAGCAGTACTTC
NA,TRBJ2-7,TRBD2,TRBV7-2,CASSPRGGSYEQYF,TGTGCCAGCAGCCCCCGCGGGGGATCCTACGAGCAGTACTTC
NA,TRBJ1-2,NA,TRBV7-9,CASSLSSAGWGGYTF,TGTGCCAGCAGCTTAAGTTCGGCGGGATGGGGCGGCTACACCTTC
NA,TRBJ1-5,NA,TRBV10-3,CAISDDFQSNQPQHF,TGTGCCATCAGTGACGACTTCCAGAGCAATCAGCCCCAGCATTTT
NA,TRBJ1-4,TRBD1,TRBV3-1/TRBV3-2,CASSPTRDRGEKLFF,TGTGCCAGCAGCCCGACCAGGGACAGGGGAGAAAAACTGTTTTTT
once,TRBJ1-1,NA,TRBV2,CASRETTGTMNTEAFF,TGTGCCAGCAGAGAAACCACAGGGACCATGAACACTGAAGCTTTCTTT
NA,TRBJ1-1,NA,TRBV12-3/TRBV12-4,CASSLAYGGEAFF,TGTGCCAGCAGTTTAGCATACGGCGGTGAAGCTTTCTTT
NA,TRBJ1-5,NA,TRBV7-2,CASSSGLNSNQPQHF,TGTGCCAGCAGCTCCGGGTTGAATAGCAATCAGCCCCAGCATTTT
few,TRBJ1-2,NA,TRBV5-4,CASSTDRRSYTF,TGTGCCAGCAGCACGGACAGAAGGAGCTACACCTTC
NA,TRBJ2-7,TRBD1,TRBV29-1,CSVTGGSSEQYF,TGCAGCGTAACAGGGGGATCTAGCGAGCAGTACTTC
NA,TRBJ2-5,NA,TRBV19,CASSIEETQYF,TGTGCCAGTAGTATCGAAGAGACCCAGTACTTC
once,TRBJ1-2,NA,TRBV10-3,CAITGGDHGGYTF,TGTGCCATCACTGGGGGGGATCACGGAGGCTACACCTTC
once,TRBJ1-2,TRBD1,TRBV5-1,CASSPIPGQGMINYGYTF,TGCGCCAGCAGCCCGATTCCGGGACAGGGAATGATTAACTATGGCTACACCTTC
NA,TRBJ1-2,NA,TRBV19,CASSVGGENYGYTF,TGTGCCAGTAGTGTGGGGGGGGAAAACTATGGCTACACCTTC
NA,TRBJ1-2,NA,TRBV24-1,CATSDDRSYGYTF,TGTGCCACCAGTGACGACAGGAGCTATGGCTACACCTTC
NA,TRBJ1-5,TRBD1,TRBV4-1,CASSPQGTNQPQHF,TGCGCCAGCAGCCCACAGGGGACTAATCAGCCCCAGCATTTT
NA,TRBJ2-7,NA,TRBV4-3,CASSQGPWSPEQYF,TGCGCCAGCAGCCAAGGACCTTGGAGCCCCGAGCAGTACTTC
NA,TRBJ1-2,NA,TRBV11-2,CASSLDSGAYGYTF,TGTGCCAGCAGCTTAGATTCAGGGGCATATGGCTACACCTTC